This TCR beta chain was captured in a study of PD-1 blockade in mismatch repair-deficient tumors. TCRdb's table, derived via immunoSEQ multiplex PCR, lists solely in-frame clones and lacks some. This repertoire shows roughly 45,000 clones, around three quarters found once; its top ten account for 2.5% to 4%. The germline V gene encodes CDR1 SGHRS and CDR2 YFSETQ. The CDR3 consists of 15 residues. The junction had 6 bases not matched to a gene; V was cut back by 4 bases and J by 5 bases. The chain couples TRBV5-1 to TRBJ2-2; 9 positions match TRBD2. The specimen comprised PBMCs, sampled before pembrolizumab treatment. This receptor was obtained from an adult with mismatch repair-deficient cancer. As DNA, the CDR3 is TGCGCCAGCAGCCCGACTAGCGGAACGACCGGGGAGCTGTTTTTT. This gives the protein CASSPTSGTTGELFF.